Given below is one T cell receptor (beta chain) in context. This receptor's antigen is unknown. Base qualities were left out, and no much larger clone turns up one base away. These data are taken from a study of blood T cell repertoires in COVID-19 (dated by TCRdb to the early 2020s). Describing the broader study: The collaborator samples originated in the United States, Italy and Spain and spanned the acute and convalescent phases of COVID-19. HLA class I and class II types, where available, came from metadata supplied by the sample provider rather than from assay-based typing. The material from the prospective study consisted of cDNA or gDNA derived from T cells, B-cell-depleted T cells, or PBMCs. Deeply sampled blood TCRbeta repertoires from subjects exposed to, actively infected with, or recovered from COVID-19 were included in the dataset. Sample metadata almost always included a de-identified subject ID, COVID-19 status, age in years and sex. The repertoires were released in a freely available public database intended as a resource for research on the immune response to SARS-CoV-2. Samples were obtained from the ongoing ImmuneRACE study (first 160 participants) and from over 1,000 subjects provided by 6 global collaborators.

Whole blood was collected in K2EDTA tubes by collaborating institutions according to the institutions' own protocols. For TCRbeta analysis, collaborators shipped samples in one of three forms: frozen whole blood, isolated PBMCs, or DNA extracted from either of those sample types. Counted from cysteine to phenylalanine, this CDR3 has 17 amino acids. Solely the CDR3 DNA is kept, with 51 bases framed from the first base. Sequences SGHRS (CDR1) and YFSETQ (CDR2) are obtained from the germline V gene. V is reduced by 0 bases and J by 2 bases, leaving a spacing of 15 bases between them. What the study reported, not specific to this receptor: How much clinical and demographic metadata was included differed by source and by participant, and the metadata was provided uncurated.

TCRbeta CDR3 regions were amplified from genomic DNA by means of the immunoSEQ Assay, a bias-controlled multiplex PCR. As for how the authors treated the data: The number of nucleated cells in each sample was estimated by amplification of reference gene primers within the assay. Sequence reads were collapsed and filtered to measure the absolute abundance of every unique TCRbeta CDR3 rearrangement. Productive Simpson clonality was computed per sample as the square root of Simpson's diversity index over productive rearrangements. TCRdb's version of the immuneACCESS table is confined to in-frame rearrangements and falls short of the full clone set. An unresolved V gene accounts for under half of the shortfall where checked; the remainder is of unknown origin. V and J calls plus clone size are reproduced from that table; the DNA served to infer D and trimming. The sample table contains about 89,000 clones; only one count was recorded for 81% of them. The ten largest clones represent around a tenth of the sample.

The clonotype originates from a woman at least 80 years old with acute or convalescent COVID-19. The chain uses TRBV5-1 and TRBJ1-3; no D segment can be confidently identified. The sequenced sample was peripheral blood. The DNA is TGCGCCAGCAGCTTGGGCGAGTCGGGGTTGGCTGGAAACACCATATATTTT. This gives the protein CASSLGESGLAGNTIYF.